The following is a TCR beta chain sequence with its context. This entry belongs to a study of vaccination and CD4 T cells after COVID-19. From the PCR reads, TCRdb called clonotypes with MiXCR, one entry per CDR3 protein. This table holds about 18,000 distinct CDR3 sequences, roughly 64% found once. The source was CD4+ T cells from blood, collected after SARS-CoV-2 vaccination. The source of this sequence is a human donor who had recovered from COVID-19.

For the CDR3, the DNA is TGTGCCAGTAGCTCTACCGGGAGGGCAGATACGCAGTATTTT. Translating gives CASSSTGRADTQYF. The V gene is TRBV19, the J gene TRBJ2-3, with 8 positions matching TRBD2. The J segment lost 4 bases and the V segment lost 6 bases, leaving 6 bases of the junction unmatched. Per germline, CDR1 LNHDA and CDR2 SQIVND (reference sequence). The CDR3 has 14 amino acids. Complete variable domain (other parts from reference TRBV19 and TRBJ2-3): DGGITQSPKYLFRKEGQNVTLSCEQNLNHDAMYWYRQDPGQGLRLIYYSQIVNDFQKGDIAEGYSVSREKKESFPLTVTSAQKNPTAFYLCASSSTGRADTQYFGPGTRLTVL.